This TCR beta chain was documented in a study of T cell responses to AZD1222 COVID-19 vaccine. General study points: Unmutated variant regions are reportedly targeted by nearly half of spike-specific TCRs. White British people made up most donors, females outnumbered males, and clonal diversity was possibly underestimated. Of the AZD1222 recipients, only 5 to 7 were seropositive at baseline.

The CDR3 spans 13 residues. V shed 6 bases and J 7 bases; nucleotides not matched to a gene: 6. The germline CDR1 and CDR2 sequences are SGHVS and FQNEAQ. To note about this clone: Its antigen remains unidentified.

TCRdb keeps only in-frame clones here, not all; method: immunoSEQ multiplex PCR. The sample lists roughly 200,000 clones; roughly 94% were seen once. The sequencing used peripheral blood, collected 28 days after the second dose of the MenACWY control vaccine. The clonotype originates from an adult who received the MenACWY meningococcal vaccine as a control. The chain couples TRBV7-8 to TRBJ1-1, with TRBD1 matching over 9 bases. The CDR3 sequence: CASSHRGQDEAFF. CDR3 bases: TGTGCCAGCAGTCACAGGGGGCAAGATGAAGCTTTCTTT. The full variable domain, rest sourced from reference TRBV7-8 and TRBJ1-1, is GAGVSQSPRYKVAKRGQDVALRCDPISGHVSLFWYQQALGQGPEFLTYFQNEAQLDKSGLPSDRFFAERPEGSVSTLKIQRTQQEDSAVYLCASSHRGQDEAFFGQGTRLTVV.